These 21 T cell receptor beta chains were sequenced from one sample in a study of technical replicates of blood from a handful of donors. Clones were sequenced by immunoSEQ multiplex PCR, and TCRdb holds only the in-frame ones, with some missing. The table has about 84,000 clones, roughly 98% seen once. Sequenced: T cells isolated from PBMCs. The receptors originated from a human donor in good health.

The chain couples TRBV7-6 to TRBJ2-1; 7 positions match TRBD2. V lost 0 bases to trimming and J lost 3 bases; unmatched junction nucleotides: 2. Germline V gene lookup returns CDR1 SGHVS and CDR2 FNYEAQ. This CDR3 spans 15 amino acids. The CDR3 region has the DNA TGTGCCAGCAGCTTAGCTCGCGGGGGCTACAATGAGCAGTTCTTC. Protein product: CASSLARGGYNEQFF.

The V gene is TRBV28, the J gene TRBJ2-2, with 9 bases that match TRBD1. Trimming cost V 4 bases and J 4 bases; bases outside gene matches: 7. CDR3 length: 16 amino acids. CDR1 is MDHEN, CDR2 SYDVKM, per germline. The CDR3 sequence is CASSSPGTGLTGELFF. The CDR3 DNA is TGTGCCAGCAGTTCGCCCGGGACAGGGCTCACCGGGGAGCTGTTTTTT.

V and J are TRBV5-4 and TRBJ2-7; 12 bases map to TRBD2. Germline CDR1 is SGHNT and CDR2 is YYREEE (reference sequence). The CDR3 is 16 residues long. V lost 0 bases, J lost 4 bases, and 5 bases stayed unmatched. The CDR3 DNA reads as TGTGCCAGCAGCTTGGTTCTAGCGGGGGGGCAATACGAGCAGTACTTC. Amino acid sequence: CASSLVLAGGQYEQYF.

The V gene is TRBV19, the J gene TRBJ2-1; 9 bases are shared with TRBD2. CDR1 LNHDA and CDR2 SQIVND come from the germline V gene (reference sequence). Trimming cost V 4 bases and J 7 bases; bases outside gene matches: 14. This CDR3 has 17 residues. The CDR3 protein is CASSNLISSGRFNEQFF. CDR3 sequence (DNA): TGTGCCAGTAGTAACCTAATCTCAAGCGGGAGGTTTAATGAGCAGTTCTTC. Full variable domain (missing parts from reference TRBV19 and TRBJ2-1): DGGITQSPKYLFRKEGQNVTLSCEQNLNHDAMYWYRQDPGQGLRLIYYSQIVNDFQKGDIAEGYSVSREKKESFPLTVTSAQKNPTAFYLCASSNLISSGRFNEQFFGPGTRLTVL.

The CDR3 region is CASSNPGQGYNEQFF. The CDR3 coding sequence is TGTGCCAGCAGTAATCCGGGACAGGGTTACAATGAGCAGTTCTTC. The chain joins TRBV28 to TRBJ2-1, with TRBD1 identical over 9 bases. The germline CDR1 and CDR2 sequences are MDHEN and SYDVKM. Trimming cost V 5 bases and J 4 bases; bases outside gene matches: 6. CDR3 size: 15 residues.

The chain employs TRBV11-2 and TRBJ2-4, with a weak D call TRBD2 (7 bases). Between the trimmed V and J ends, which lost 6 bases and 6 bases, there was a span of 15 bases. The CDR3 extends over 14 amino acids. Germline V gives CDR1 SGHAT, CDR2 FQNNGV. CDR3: CASRREAGANIQYF. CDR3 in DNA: TGTGCCAGCAGACGGGAGGCGGGGGCAAACATTCAGTACTTC.

The CDR3 bases are TGTGCCAGCTTGCGCGGGGATTTTCCCTACAATGAGCAGTTCTTC. Translating gives CASLRGDFPYNEQFF. The rearrangement joins TRBV28 to TRBJ2-1; perhaps TRBD2 as D (6 bases). Germline assignment: CDR1 MDHEN and CDR2 SYDVKM. V gave up 8 bases and J gave up 2 bases, with 16 bases separating them. CDR3 length: 15 amino acids.

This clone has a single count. The DNA for the CDR3 is TGTGCCAGCTCACCATACGGACCGAACAGGGGGGTCTCCTACGAGCAGTACTTC. Its protein product is CASSPYGPNRGVSYEQYF. The chain joins TRBV18 to TRBJ2-7, with 8 nucleotides matching TRBD1. The CDR3 spans 18 residues. Germline trimming cut 2 bases from V and 0 bases from J; bases unmatched to any gene: 12. Germline V gives CDR1 KGHSH, CDR2 LQKENI. Drawing the rest from reference TRBV18 and TRBJ2-7, the complete variable domain is NAGVMQNPRHLVRRRGQEARLRCSPMKGHSHVYWYRQLPEEGLKFMVYLQKENIIDESGMPKERFSAEFPKEGPSILRIQQVVRGDSAAYFCASSPYGPNRGVSYEQYFGPGTRLTVT.

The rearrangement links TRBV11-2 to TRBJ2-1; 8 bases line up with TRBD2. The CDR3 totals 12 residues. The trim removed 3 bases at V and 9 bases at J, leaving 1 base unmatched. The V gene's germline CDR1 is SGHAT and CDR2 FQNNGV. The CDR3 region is CASSFGGAEQFF. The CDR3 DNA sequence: TGTGCCAGCAGCTTCGGGGGGGCTGAGCAGTTCTTC.

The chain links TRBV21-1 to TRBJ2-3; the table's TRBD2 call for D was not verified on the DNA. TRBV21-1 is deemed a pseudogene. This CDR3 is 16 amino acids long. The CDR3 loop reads CASSGGIGNSTDTQYF. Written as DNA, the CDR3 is TGTGCCAGCAGCGGGGGGATTGGGAACAGCACAGATACGCAGTATTTT.

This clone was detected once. The CDR3 sequence is CASSSGDNEKLFF. The CDR3 DNA reads as TGTGCCAGCAGTTCGGGGGATAATGAAAAACTGTTTTTT. This chain joins TRBV28 and TRBJ1-4, with D tentatively TRBD1 (5 bases). This CDR3 has 13 amino acids. CDR1 and CDR2 (germline): MDHEN, SYDVKM. V was trimmed by 4 bases and J by 4 bases, leaving 7 bases between them.

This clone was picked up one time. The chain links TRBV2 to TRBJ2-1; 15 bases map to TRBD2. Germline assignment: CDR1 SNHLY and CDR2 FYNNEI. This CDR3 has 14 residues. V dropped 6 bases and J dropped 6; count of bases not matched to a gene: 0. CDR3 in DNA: TGTGCCAGCAGGGGACTAGCGGGGGGCAATGAGCAGTTCTTC. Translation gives CASRGLAGGNEQFF.

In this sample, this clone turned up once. The CDR3 coding sequence is TGTGCCAGCAGTTACGGACGGAGGGAGGTGAACACTGAAGCTTTCTTT. Protein product: CASSYGRREVNTEAFF. This sequence joins TRBV6-6 and TRBJ1-1, with unresolved D. The CDR3 sequence is 16 residues long. V lost 2 bases and J lost 0, with 13 bases in between. Germline values: CDR1 MNHNY, CDR2 SVGAGI (reference sequence).

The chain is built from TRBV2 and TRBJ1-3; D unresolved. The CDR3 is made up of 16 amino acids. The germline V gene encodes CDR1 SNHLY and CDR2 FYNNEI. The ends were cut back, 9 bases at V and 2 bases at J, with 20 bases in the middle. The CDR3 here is CASADFLKEPGNTIYF. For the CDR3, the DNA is TGTGCCAGTGCGGACTTCTTAAAGGAGCCTGGAAACACCATATATTTT.

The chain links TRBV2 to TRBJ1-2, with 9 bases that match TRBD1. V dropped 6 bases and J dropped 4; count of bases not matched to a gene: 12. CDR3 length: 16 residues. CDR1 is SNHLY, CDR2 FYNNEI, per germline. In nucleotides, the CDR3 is TGTGCCAGCAGACTTGGGACAGGGCTTACCCTCTATGGCTACACCTTC. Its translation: CASRLGTGLTLYGYTF.

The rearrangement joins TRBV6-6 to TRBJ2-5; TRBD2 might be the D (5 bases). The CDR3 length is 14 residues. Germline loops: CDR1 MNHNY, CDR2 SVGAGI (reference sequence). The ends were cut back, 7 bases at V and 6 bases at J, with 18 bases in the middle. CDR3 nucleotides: TGTGCCAGCACCCCCCCGGGGAACATCAAGACCCAGTACTTC. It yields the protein CASTPPGNIKTQYF.

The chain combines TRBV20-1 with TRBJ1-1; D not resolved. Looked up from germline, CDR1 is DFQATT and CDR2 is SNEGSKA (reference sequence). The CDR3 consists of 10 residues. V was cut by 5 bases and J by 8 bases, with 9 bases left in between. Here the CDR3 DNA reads TGCAGTGCTGAGGGCCACGAAGCTTTCTTT. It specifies CSAEGHEAFF.

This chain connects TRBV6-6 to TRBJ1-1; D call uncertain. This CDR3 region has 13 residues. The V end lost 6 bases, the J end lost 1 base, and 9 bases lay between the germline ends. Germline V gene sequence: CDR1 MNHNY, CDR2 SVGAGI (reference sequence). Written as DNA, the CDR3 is TGTGCCAGCAGCCGACATAAGAACACTGAAGCTTTCTTT. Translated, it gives CASSRHKNTEAFF.

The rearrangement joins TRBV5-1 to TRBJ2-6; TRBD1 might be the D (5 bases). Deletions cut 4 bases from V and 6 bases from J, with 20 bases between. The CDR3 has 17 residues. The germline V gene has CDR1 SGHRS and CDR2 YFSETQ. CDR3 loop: CASSPMQGGLEANVLTF. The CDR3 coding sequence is TGCGCCAGCAGCCCGATGCAGGGTGGCTTGGAGGCCAACGTCCTGACTTTC. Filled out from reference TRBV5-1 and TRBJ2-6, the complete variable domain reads KAGVTQTPRYLIKTRGQQVTLSCSPISGHRSVSWYQQTPGQGLQFLFEYFSETQRNKGNFPGRFSGRQFSNSRSEMNVSTLELGDSALYLCASSPMQGGLEANVLTFGAGSRLTVL.

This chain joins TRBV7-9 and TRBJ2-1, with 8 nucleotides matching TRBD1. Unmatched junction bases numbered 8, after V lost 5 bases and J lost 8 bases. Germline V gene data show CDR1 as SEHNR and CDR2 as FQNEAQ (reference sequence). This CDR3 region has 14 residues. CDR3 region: CASSPLGQGHEQFF. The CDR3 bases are TGTGCCAGCAGCCCTCTTGGACAGGGTCATGAGCAGTTCTTC.

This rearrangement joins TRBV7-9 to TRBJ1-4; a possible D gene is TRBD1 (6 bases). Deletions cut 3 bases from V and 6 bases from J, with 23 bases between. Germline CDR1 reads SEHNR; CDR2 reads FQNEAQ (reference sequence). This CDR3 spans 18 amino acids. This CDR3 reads CASSFTRGYGEWDEKLFF. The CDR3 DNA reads TGTGCCAGCAGCTTTACAAGGGGGTACGGAGAATGGGATGAAAAACTGTTTTTT. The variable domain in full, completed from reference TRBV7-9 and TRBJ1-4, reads DTGVSQNPRHKITKRGQNVTFRCDPISEHNRLYWYRQTLGQGPEFLTYFQNEAQLEKSRLLSDRFSAERPKGSFSTLEIQRTEQGDSAMYLCASSFTRGYGEWDEKLFFGSGTQLSVL.